One sample yielded the 30 T cell receptor beta chains listed below, sequenced in a study of response to subunit inactivated influenza vaccine. MiXCR, run by TCRdb on the RT-PCR reads, gives a single entry per CDR3 protein. In the table there are 200,000 to 250,000 distinct CDR3 sequences, 9% to 15% of which are singletons. This material consisted of non-naive T cells sorted from PBMCs, taken less than 15 days before vaccination. The receptors stem from a man aged 45-60 years who received an inactivated influenza vaccine.

The sample holds a few counts of this clonotype. The rearrangement joins TRBV20-1 to TRBJ2-1; 12 bases line up with TRBD2. V gave up 1 base and J gave up 10 bases; unmatched junction bases: 11. This CDR3 region has 16 residues. Germline V gives CDR1 DFQATT, CDR2 SNEGSKA (reference sequence). The CDR3 DNA follows: TGCAGTGCTAGAGGGGGGGCTAGCGGGAGGGCCCGGGAGCAGTTCTTC. Encoded protein: CSARGGASGRAREQFF.

This clonotype was observed a handful of times. The gene calls are TRBV29-1 and TRBJ2-7; TRBD1 matches 10 bases. There are 12 residues in the CDR3. Germline V CDR1 and CDR2: SQVTM, ANQGSEA. Unmatched junction bases numbered 5, after V lost 7 bases and J lost 5 bases. This CDR3 is CSARTGGNEQYF. In nucleotides, the CDR3 is TGCAGCGCAAGGACAGGGGGAAACGAGCAGTACTTC.

This clonotype was counted between two and nine times. This chain connects TRBV6-2 or TRBV6-3 to TRBJ2-1; TRBD2 agrees at 10 bases. The CDR3 covers 16 residues. V lost 2 bases and J lost 7; bases outside the gene matches: 8. Germline values: CDR1 MNHEY, CDR2 SVGEGT. CDR3 sequence reads: CASSYELAGAGNEQFF. The DNA of the CDR3 is TGTGCCAGCAGTTACGAGCTAGCGGGAGCAGGGAATGAGCAGTTCTTC.

This clonotype was counted at least ten times. The chain uses TRBV29-1 and TRBJ1-2, with TRBD1 matching over 9 bases. The CDR3 loop spans 13 amino acids. The ends lost 4 bases at V and 2 bases at J; junction bases unmatched: 2. The V gene's germline CDR1 is SQVTM and CDR2 ANQGSEA. The DNA of the CDR3 is TGCAGCGTTGGAGACAGGGGGAACTATGGCTACACCTTC. It encodes CSVGDRGNYGYTF.

This clonotype has more than one count but fewer than ten. The chain combines TRBV28 with TRBJ2-1, with 12 positions matching TRBD2. This CDR3 has 18 residues. Germline CDR1 reads MDHEN; CDR2 reads SYDVKM. The V gene end was trimmed by 3 bases and the J gene end by 0 bases; junction bases not matched to a gene: 6. The CDR3 protein is CASSFGLAGLRSYNEQFF. DNA for the CDR3: TGTGCCAGCAGTTTCGGACTAGCGGGACTACGCTCCTACAATGAGCAGTTCTTC.

This clonotype was detected only a few times. The chain recombines TRBV20-1 with TRBJ2-7; 9 positions agree with TRBD1. V lost 1 base and J lost 6; bases outside the gene matches: 4. The CDR3 runs to 13 residues. The germline V gene encodes CDR1 DFQATT and CDR2 SNEGSKA (reference sequence). This CDR3 reads CSARGRTGAEQYF. DNA of the CDR3: TGCAGTGCTAGAGGACGGACAGGGGCCGAGCAGTACTTC.

This clonotype was detected many times. CDR3 DNA: TGCGCCAGCAGCCAACGGACCACAGGAGGAGGGACTGAAGCTTTCTTT. Its translation: CASSQRTTGGGTEAFF. This chain connects TRBV4-1 to TRBJ1-1, with D possibly being TRBD1 (5 bases). The CDR3 consists of 16 residues. V was pared by 2 bases and J by 5 bases, with 18 bases between. Germline CDR1 is MGHRA and CDR2 is YSYEKL.

A few counts support this clonotype. This sequence joins TRBV4-1 and TRBJ2-3; TRBD1 agrees at 8 bases. Germline V gene lookup returns CDR1 MGHRA and CDR2 YSYEKL. Germline trimming cut 5 bases from V and 6 bases from J; bases unmatched to any gene: 4. This CDR3 is built from 13 residues. As DNA, the CDR3 is TGCGCCAGCAGCGTGCGACAGGGGGATACGCAGTATTTT. This codes for CASSVRQGDTQYF.

This chain links TRBV7-2 with TRBJ1-1; 7 bases are shared with TRBD1. In germline, CDR1 is SGHTA, CDR2 FQGNSA. CDR3 size: 15 residues. V lost 5 bases, J lost 10 bases, and 16 bases stayed unmatched. CDR3 loop: CASSPSSTGAVRAFF. The CDR3 DNA reads as TGTGCCAGCAGCCCTTCATCAACAGGGGCGGTGCGAGCTTTCTTT.

There are many counts of this clonotype. The rearrangement links TRBV15 to TRBJ2-2; weak D call: TRBD1 (6 bases). Germline CDR1 reads LNHNV; CDR2 reads YYDKDF (reference sequence). The CDR3 has 17 amino acids. The germline V and J ends were trimmed by 2 bases and 2 bases, with 15 bases remaining between them. Here the CDR3 DNA reads TGTGCCACCAGCAGAAAAGGGCAGGGGCTAAACACCGGGGAGCTGTTTTTT. This encodes CATSRKGQGLNTGELFF.

The chain couples TRBV7-8 to TRBJ2-3; TRBD2 matches at 14 bases. V lost 5 bases to trimming and J lost 5 bases; unmatched junction nucleotides: 12. Looked up from germline, CDR1 is SGHVS and CDR2 is FQNEAQ. CDR3 length equals 18 residues. The CDR3 loop is CASSRRSTSGRAGDTQYF. The CDR3, as DNA: TGTGCCAGCAGCCGCAGGTCGACTAGCGGGAGGGCCGGAGATACGCAGTATTTT.

This CDR3 reads CATSARDEQFF. In DNA, the CDR3 is TGTGCCACCAGTGCTCGGGATGAGCAGTTCTTC. This sequence joins TRBV24-1 and TRBJ2-1; D call uncertain. The CDR3 sequence is 11 residues long. The V end lost 5 bases, the J end lost 8 bases, and 6 bases lay between the germline ends. Germline V gene sequence: CDR1 KGHDR, CDR2 SFDVKD.

This clonotype was picked up many times. CDR3 bases: TGTGCCAGCAGCTCCGGGACTGCTAACAATGAGCAGTTCTTC. This codes for CASSSGTANNEQFF. The rearrangement uses TRBV7-8 and TRBJ2-1, with D possibly matching TRBD2 (6 bases). Germline V gives CDR1 SGHVS, CDR2 FQNEAQ. The CDR3 length is 14 residues. V dropped 4 bases and J dropped 5 bases, with 12 bases sitting between them.

This clonotype was observed a handful of times. J is TRBJ2-2 and V is TRBV6-5; no reliable D call. There are 14 residues in the CDR3. V lost 0 bases to trimming and J lost 6 bases, with 8 bases between them. Germline V CDR1 and CDR2: MNHEY, SVGAGI. The DNA of the CDR3 is TGTGCCAGCAGTTACTCGGCTGTGGCCGGGGAGCTGTTTTTT. Its protein is CASSYSAVAGELFF.

The chain uses TRBV30 and TRBJ2-7, with TRBD2 matching over 8 bases. The germline V gene has CDR1 GTSNPN and CDR2 SVGIG (reference sequence). J lost 1 base, V lost 3 bases, and 8 bases had no gene match. The CDR3 extends over 15 amino acids. CDR3 DNA sequence: TGTGCCTGGAGCGGCCCAGCGGGAGCATCCTACGAGCAGTACTTC. Protein sequence: CAWSGPAGASYEQYF.

There are many counts of this clonotype. The V and J genes are TRBV20-1 and TRBJ2-5, with 12 bases lining up with TRBD2. The V and J ends lost 4 bases and 4 bases, in that order; junction bases with no gene match: 7. This CDR3 has 15 residues. Germline CDR1 reads DFQATT; CDR2 reads SNEGSKA (reference sequence). The CDR3 sequence is CSATSTSGSLETQYF. In DNA, the CDR3 is TGCAGTGCTACCTCGACTAGCGGGAGCCTAGAGACCCAGTACTTC.

There are a few counts of this clonotype. This chain connects TRBV7-2 to TRBJ2-5; 12 positions match TRBD2. Trimming cost V 5 bases and J 4 bases; bases outside gene matches: 5. This CDR3 has 15 amino acids. CDR1 and CDR2 (germline): SGHTA, FQGNSA. CDR3 protein: CASSPRTSGVETQYF. CDR3 in DNA: TGTGCCAGCAGCCCTCGGACTAGCGGGGTAGAGACCCAGTACTTC.

This clonotype was seen at least ten times. Here the CDR3 DNA reads TGCAGGGCCCCAGGGGTAGCGGGAGACAATGAGCAGTTCTTC. Translation gives CRAPGVAGDNEQFF. V gene TRBV20-1 combines with J gene TRBJ2-1; TRBD2 matches at 9 bases. CDR1 is DFQATT, CDR2 SNEGSKA, per germline (reference sequence). This CDR3 has 14 residues.

This clonotype has a handful of counts. This rearrangement joins TRBV18 to TRBJ2-5; TRBD2 might be the D (5 bases). CDR1 is KGHSH and CDR2 is LQKENI in the germline V gene. The ends were cut back, 5 bases at V and 5 bases at J, with 9 bases in the middle. This CDR3 contains 12 residues. The CDR3 protein is CASSGRKETQYF. The CDR3 DNA sequence: TGTGCCAGCTCAGGGAGAAAGGAGACCCAGTACTTC.

This clonotype was recorded at least ten times. This chain connects TRBV5-1 to TRBJ1-2, with 7 bases identical to TRBD1. This CDR3 region has 13 residues. The trim removed 0 bases at V and 7 bases at J, leaving 3 bases unmatched. Germline V CDR1 and CDR2: SGHRS, YFSETQ. In nucleotides, the CDR3 is TGCGCCAGCAGCTTGGAGGGGGCGAGTGGCTACACCTTC. Amino acids: CASSLEGASGYTF.

This clonotype was recorded a few times. This sequence joins TRBV3-1 and TRBJ2-7; D gene ambiguous. Between the trimmed V and J ends, which lost 4 bases and 0 bases, there was a span of 16 bases. Per germline, CDR1 LGHDT and CDR2 YNNKEL (reference sequence). The CDR3 spans 16 residues. CDR3 bases: TGTGCCAGCAGCCCGTACACGGCCCGCACCTCCTACGAGCAGTACTTC. This encodes CASSPYTARTSYEQYF.

This clonotype showed up many times. This chain links TRBV27 with TRBJ2-7, with 8 bases fitting TRBD1. The V segment lost 5 bases and the J segment 0 bases; nucleotides outside the gene matches: 3. Germline CDR1 is MNHEY and CDR2 is SMNVEV (reference sequence). The CDR3 runs to 14 residues. For the CDR3, the DNA is TGTGCCAGCAGTAGGGACAGGCGCTCCTACGAGCAGTACTTC. Protein: CASSRDRRSYEQYF.

The V call is TRBV6-2 or TRBV6-3, the J call TRBJ2-1; D is unresolved. The CDR3 runs 12 residues. V gave up 1 base and J gave up 7 bases, with 5 bases separating them. CDR1 and CDR2 from the germline V gene are MNHEY and SVGEGT. CDR3 coding DNA: TGTGCCAGCAGTTACTTGGGAAATGAGCAGTTCTTC. Translated: CASSYLGNEQFF.

Note on this clonotype: This may come from a read error, since a much larger clone is one base off. The V call is TRBV20-1, the J call TRBJ1-6; the D gene is possibly TRBD1 (5 bases). The CDR3 runs to 18 residues. Germline assignment: CDR1 DFQATT and CDR2 SNEGSKA (reference sequence). The CDR3 DNA sequence: TGCAGTGCTGAGGGTGCCGGGGGTTGGATCTCCCATAATTCACCCCTCCACTTT. It specifies CSAEGAGGWISHNSPLHF.

This clonotype was observed a few times. The J gene is TRBJ2-3, the V gene TRBV20-1, with 9 positions matching TRBD2. Germline V gene lookup returns CDR1 DFQATT and CDR2 SNEGSKA (reference sequence). J gave up 1 base and V 6 bases, and 8 bases lay outside the gene matches. This CDR3 has 15 amino acids. CDR3 amino acids: CSAQPASGGTDTQYF. CDR3 DNA sequence: TGCAGTGCCCAACCCGCTAGCGGGGGCACAGATACGCAGTATTTT.

This clonotype was observed a handful of times. The chain employs TRBV4-2 and TRBJ1-1, with D maybe TRBD1 (6 bases). V lost 3 bases, J lost 0 bases, and 8 bases lay in between. Germline V gives CDR1 LGHNA, CDR2 YNFKEQ. The CDR3 has 14 residues. In DNA, the CDR3 is TGTGCCAGCAGCCAGGACAGACTGAACACTGAAGCTTTCTTT. It is translated as CASSQDRLNTEAFF.

This clonotype was picked up one time. The rearrangement joins TRBV7-2 to TRBJ2-1; 13 bases agree with TRBD2. From germline, CDR1 is SGHTA and CDR2 FQGNSA. The CDR3 sequence is 17 residues long. J was trimmed by 4 bases and V by 0 bases; bases with no gene match: 3. CDR3 nucleotides: TGTGCCAGCAGCTTAGCCCCGACTAGCGGGAGGTACAATGAGCAGTTCTTC. As protein: CASSLAPTSGRYNEQFF. Looking up the rest from reference TRBV7-2 and TRBJ2-1 gives the full variable domain: GAGVSQSPSNKVTEKGKDVELRCDPISGHTALYWYRQSLGQGLEFLIYFQGNSAPDKSGLPSDRFSAERTGGSVSTLTIQRTQQEDSAVYLCASSLAPTSGRYNEQFFGPGTRLTVL.

This chain joins TRBV30 and TRBJ2-7; the match to TRBD1 covers 8 bases. Trimming cost V 5 bases and J 6 bases; bases outside gene matches: 3. This CDR3 is 11 amino acids long. The germline gives CDR1 GTSNPN, CDR2 SVGIG (reference sequence). CDR3 coding DNA: TGTGCCTGGGGACAGGGCCGCGAGCAGTACTTC. Its protein is CAWGQGREQYF. The full variable domain, its missing parts supplied by reference TRBV30 and TRBJ2-7, is SQTIHQWPATLVQPVGSPLSLECTVEGTSNPNLYWYRQAAGRGLQLLFYSVGIGQISSEVPQNLSASRPQDRQFILSSKKLLLSDSGFYLCAWGQGREQYFGPGTRLTVT.

The rearrangement uses TRBV20-1 and TRBJ2-3, with D uncertain. CDR1 is DFQATT and CDR2 is SNEGSKA in the germline V gene (reference sequence). Deletions cut 0 bases from V and 8 bases from J, with 6 bases between. The CDR3 contains 11 residues. CDR3 protein: CSARDLPTQYF. The CDR3 nucleotides are TGCAGTGCTAGAGACCTCCCTACGCAGTATTTT.

The CDR3 protein is CSARRGGGNTDTQYF. In DNA, the CDR3 is TGCAGTGCCCGGAGGGGCGGGGGTAACACAGATACGCAGTATTTT. The rearrangement uses TRBV20-1 and TRBJ2-3; 7 nucleotides agree with TRBD2. The CDR3 contains 15 residues. Germline values: CDR1 DFQATT, CDR2 SNEGSKA (reference sequence). Trimming removed 6 bases from V and 2 bases from J; junction bases left unmatched: 11.